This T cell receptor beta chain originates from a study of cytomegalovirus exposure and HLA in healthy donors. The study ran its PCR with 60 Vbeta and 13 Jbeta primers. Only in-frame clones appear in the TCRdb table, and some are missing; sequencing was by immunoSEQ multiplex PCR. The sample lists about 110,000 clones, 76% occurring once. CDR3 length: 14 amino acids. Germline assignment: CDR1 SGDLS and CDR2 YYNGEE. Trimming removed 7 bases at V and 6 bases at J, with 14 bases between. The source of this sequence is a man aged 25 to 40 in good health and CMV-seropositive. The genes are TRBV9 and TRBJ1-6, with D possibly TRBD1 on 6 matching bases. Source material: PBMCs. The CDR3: CASSQGTTNSPLHF. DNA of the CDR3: TGTGCCAGCTCACAGGGTACAACTAATTCACCCCTCCACTTT.